Listed here are 32 T cell receptor beta chains from one sample, sequenced in a study of T-cell memory formation after mild COVID-19 (dated by TCRdb to the early 2020s). Library method: 5' RACE. Data came from an Illumina NovaSeq 6000. TCRdb handled the public reads itself, with Q25 trimming in fastp and clone calling in MiXCR, and kept productive beta chains. Under each unique CDR3 protein, matching rows form one entry showing the most common genes and DNA. Recorded for this sample are hundreds of thousands of distinct CDR3 sequences; approximately 25% of them occurred a single time. 7.5% to 10% of the sample lies in the top ten. What was sequenced was PBMCs or a T cell subset sorted from them (not recorded which). These receptors originate from an adult woman who had mild COVID-19 (a few samples of this study predate the infection). The sample titles of this study are shuffled in the database, so cell type and time point are left out; the donor was told from shared clones.

This clonotype was counted between two and nine times. This rearrangement joins TRBV27 to TRBJ2-3; 10 bases align to TRBD1. Per germline, CDR1 MNHEY and CDR2 SMNVEV (reference sequence). With V trimmed by 5 bases and J by 4 bases, 6 bases remained unmatched. The CDR3 loop spans 15 amino acids. For the CDR3, the DNA is TGTGCCAGCAGTCACATCGGACAGGGGGCAGATACGCAGTATTTT. It specifies CASSHIGQGADTQYF.

This chain joins TRBV6-5 and TRBJ1-2, with D perhaps matching TRBD1 (6 bases). The CDR3 runs 14 residues. The ends were cut back, 8 bases at V and 0 bases at J, with 13 bases in the middle. Germline lookup yields CDR1 MNHEY and CDR2 SVGAGI. As DNA, the CDR3 is TGTGCCAGCCGACCGGCAGGGGCTAACTATGGCTACACCTTC. It yields the protein CASRPAGANYGYTF.

The chain is built from TRBV20-1 and TRBJ2-7, with a tentative D call TRBD2 (6 bases). Germline CDR1 and CDR2: DFQATT and SNEGSKA (reference sequence). The CDR3 contains 15 residues. Trimming pared 0 bases from V and 0 bases from J, leaving 12 bases between. CDR3 region: CSARDLDGSSYEQYF. The CDR3 DNA follows: TGCAGTGCTAGAGATTTAGACGGGAGCTCCTACGAGCAGTACTTC.

V and J are TRBV2 and TRBJ2-3; D call uncertain. The CDR3 totals 13 residues. V was pared by 7 bases and J by 0 bases, with 8 bases between. The germline V gene has CDR1 SNHLY and CDR2 FYNNEI. The CDR3 sequence is CASNRISTDTQYF. The CDR3 nucleotides read TGTGCCAGCAATAGGATTAGCACAGATACGCAGTATTTT. The full variable domain, with the rest looked up from reference TRBV2 and TRBJ2-3, is EPEVTQTPSHQVTQMGQEVILRCVPISNHLYFYWYRQILGQKVEFLVSFYNNEISEKSEIFDDQFSVERPDGSNFTLKIRSTKLEDSAMYFCASNRISTDTQYFGPGTRLTVL.

This rearrangement joins TRBV6-2 or TRBV6-3 to TRBJ1-4, with D perhaps matching TRBD1 (6 bases). This CDR3 has 14 amino acids. Trimming cost V 5 bases and J 8 bases, with 15 bases left between them. Looked up from germline, CDR1 is MNHEY and CDR2 is SVGEGT. DNA of the CDR3: TGTGCCAGCAGTCCCGGGACAACGGCAGAAAAACTGTTTTTT. Translating it yields CASSPGTTAEKLFF.

This clonotype was picked up a small number of times. The chain joins TRBV4-2 to TRBJ2-7, with D unresolved. Germline-derived CDR1 and CDR2 are LGHNA and YNFKEQ. Trimming removed 0 bases from V and 3 bases from J, with 12 bases in between. The CDR3 is 15 amino acids. DNA of the CDR3: TGTGCCAGCAGCCAAGATCTTGGTTTCGGCTACGAGCAGTACTTC. It codes for CASSQDLGFGYEQYF.

This chain uses TRBV18 with TRBJ1-6, with D possibly matching TRBD1 (5 bases). Germline CDR1 and CDR2: KGHSH and LQKENI. Trimming pared 3 bases from V and 6 bases from J, leaving 9 bases between. CDR3 size: 14 residues. DNA of the CDR3: TGTGCCAGCTCACCTGGACACGGTAATTCACCCCTCCACTTT. It encodes CASSPGHGNSPLHF.

This clonotype turned up a few times. The chain recombines TRBV5-6 with TRBJ1-1; a possible D gene is TRBD1 (5 bases). This CDR3 has 16 amino acids. Germline lookup yields CDR1 SGHDT and CDR2 YYEEEE. Trimming removed 5 bases from V and 4 bases from J, with 21 bases in between. The CDR3 nucleotides are TGTGCCAGCAGATCCGGGGCGGGGGACGTTGTCACTGAAGCTTTCTTT. Translation gives CASRSGAGDVVTEAFF.

The CDR3 region has the DNA TGTGCCAGCAGCGATAGTCGCACCTCGAGACAGGGGGTCGCCGGGGAGCTGTTTTTT. Protein product: CASSDSRTSRQGVAGELFF. The rearrangement uses TRBV9 and TRBJ2-2; 9 bases fit TRBD1. The CDR3 extends over 19 amino acids. The trim removed 3 bases at V and 6 bases at J, leaving 18 bases unmatched. Looked up from germline, CDR1 is SGDLS and CDR2 is YYNGEE.

This clonotype was observed a few times. The chain uses TRBV5-1 and TRBJ2-3; 14 bases are a match to TRBD2. V trimming: 4 bases; J trimming: 2 bases; junction bases outside the gene matches: 9. Germline values: CDR1 SGHRS, CDR2 YFSETQ. The CDR3 consists of 18 residues. CDR3 residues: CASSKQGLAGGNTDTQYF. CDR3 DNA sequence: TGCGCCAGCAGCAAGCAAGGACTAGCGGGGGGCAACACAGATACGCAGTATTTT.

This chain uses TRBV20-1 with TRBJ2-7; TRBD1 agrees at 9 bases. The CDR3 is 12 residues long. The germline gives CDR1 DFQATT, CDR2 SNEGSKA (reference sequence). CDR3 protein: CRAPGQGHEQYF. CDR3 coding DNA: TGCAGAGCCCCGGGACAGGGCCACGAGCAGTACTTC.

The chain carries TRBV27 and TRBJ2-7; D is unclear. The CDR3 totals 14 residues. CDR1 MNHEY and CDR2 SMNVEV come from the germline V gene (reference sequence). Trimming took 6 bases from V and 2 from J, leaving 14 bases between them. CDR3 in amino acids: CASSSRLAPYEQYF. The CDR3 coding sequence is TGTGCCAGCAGCAGCCGGCTCGCCCCCTACGAGCAGTACTTC.

This clonotype has only a few counts. This CDR3 is CASSLGDPNNEQFF. CDR3 DNA sequence: TGTGCCAGCAGCTTGGGGGATCCGAACAATGAGCAGTTCTTC. V gene TRBV5-8 combines with J gene TRBJ2-1, with unresolved D. Per the germline V gene, CDR1 is SGHTS and CDR2 is YDEGEE. The V end was cut by 0 bases, the J end by 5 bases, with 9 bases between. This CDR3 comprises 14 residues.

V gene TRBV15 combines with J gene TRBJ1-2; the D gene is possibly TRBD1 (6 bases). Trimming removed 3 bases from V and 4 bases from J, with 12 bases in between. Germline V lookup: CDR1 LNHNV, CDR2 YYDKDF (reference sequence). CDR3 length: 14 amino acids. As DNA, the CDR3 is TGTGCCACCAGCAGTCTCCGGACAGTCTATGGCTACACCTTC. Its translation is CATSSLRTVYGYTF.

J is TRBJ2-5 and V is TRBV19; 7 nucleotides match TRBD1. The CDR3 length is 14 residues. Germline V gene sequence: CDR1 LNHDA, CDR2 SQIVND (reference sequence). The ends lost 3 bases at V and 3 bases at J; junction bases unmatched: 4. CDR3 amino acids: CASSILGGEETQYF. Written as DNA, the CDR3 is TGTGCCAGTAGTATTCTAGGGGGCGAAGAGACCCAGTACTTC.

The V and J genes are TRBV5-1 and TRBJ1-1; 7 bases match TRBD1. After removal of 0 bases from V and 4 bases from J, the junction contained 6 bases not matched to a gene. This CDR3 has 15 amino acids. Germline values: CDR1 SGHRS, CDR2 YFSETQ. The CDR3 sequence: CASSLVTGDTTEAFF. The CDR3 DNA sequence: TGCGCCAGCAGCTTGGTTACAGGGGATACCACTGAAGCTTTCTTT.

This clonotype was observed a handful of times. The gene calls are TRBV9 and TRBJ2-5; D is unclear. Germline values: CDR1 SGDLS, CDR2 YYNGEE. The CDR3 is 16 residues long. Trimming removed 0 bases from V and 7 bases from J, with 19 bases in between. The CDR3 loop reads CASSVALTGLYGTQYF. The CDR3 coding sequence is TGTGCCAGCAGCGTAGCTTTGACGGGTTTATATGGGACCCAGTACTTC.

This clonotype was recorded many times. The rearrangement joins TRBV20-1 to TRBJ2-7; D call uncertain. There are 15 residues in the CDR3. Germline lookup yields CDR1 DFQATT and CDR2 SNEGSKA (reference sequence). V lost 1 base and J lost 4, with 17 bases in between. The CDR3 bases are TGCAGTGCTAGAGGATTTGGGCCAGATACTTACGAGCAGTACTTC. Its protein product is CSARGFGPDTYEQYF.

This clonotype appeared a few times. The genes are TRBV5-1 and TRBJ2-4, with D possibly called TRBD1 or TRBD2 (6 bases each). The CDR3 extends over 15 amino acids. Germline CDR1 reads SGHRS; CDR2 reads YFSETQ. V was clipped by 5 bases and J by 4 bases, with 16 bases between them. The CDR3 spells CASSQRGDVKNIQYF. CDR3 bases: TGCGCCAGCAGTCAGAGGGGGGACGTTAAAAACATTCAGTACTTC.

The chain carries TRBV7-9 and TRBJ1-1, with 8 bases lining up with TRBD1. Germline lookup yields CDR1 SEHNR and CDR2 FQNEAQ (reference sequence). With 7 bases clipped from V and 0 bases from J, the junction kept 13 bases outside the gene matches. The CDR3 sequence is 17 residues long. The CDR3 coding sequence is TGTGCCAGCACCCCCCCGGGGGACAGGCCTTTGAACACTGAAGCTTTCTTT. It translates to CASTPPGDRPLNTEAFF.

In its sample, this clonotype was seen a few times. This CDR3 reads CASGLFYGEQYF. The CDR3 DNA follows: TGTGCCAGTGGACTCTTCTACGGGGAGCAGTACTTC. V usage is TRBV28 and J usage is TRBJ2-7, with a possible D match to TRBD2 (5 bases). CDR3 length: 12 amino acids. From germline, CDR1 is MDHEN and CDR2 SYDVKM. V was shortened by 9 bases and J by 7 bases, with 16 bases between the two germline ends. Variable domain in full (rest from reference TRBV28 and TRBJ2-7): DVKVTQSSRYLVKRTGEKVFLECVQDMDHENMFWYRQDPGLGLRLIYFSYDVKMKEKGDIPEGYSVSREKKERFSLILESASTNQTSMYLCASGLFYGEQYFGPGTRLTVT.

The rearrangement joins TRBV5-5 to TRBJ2-2, with TRBD1 matching over 7 bases. V was clipped by 3 bases and J by 3 bases; unmatched bases: 2. Germline V CDR1 and CDR2: SGHKS, YYEKEE (reference sequence). The CDR3 contains 14 residues. CDR3 protein: CASSWDRYTGELFF. DNA for the CDR3: TGTGCCAGCAGCTGGGACAGATACACCGGGGAGCTGTTTTTT. The full variable domain, with the rest looked up from reference TRBV5-5 and TRBJ2-2, is DAGVTQSPTHLIKTRGQQVTLRCSPISGHKSVSWYQQVLGQGPQFIFQYYEKEERGRGNFPDRFSARQFPNYSSELNVNALLLGDSALYLCASSWDRYTGELFFGEGSRLTVL.

This chain links TRBV20-1 with TRBJ1-5; D remains unclear. Germline V gives CDR1 DFQATT, CDR2 SNEGSKA (reference sequence). This CDR3 has 14 residues. V shed 3 bases and J shed 5 bases, with 14 bases lying between them. CDR3 residues: CSASLLGNDQPQHF. CDR3 coding DNA: TGCAGTGCTAGTCTGTTGGGGAATGATCAGCCCCAGCATTTT.

The chain couples TRBV19 to TRBJ2-4, with 7 bases that match TRBD1. In germline, CDR1 is LNHDA, CDR2 SQIVND (reference sequence). Trimming removed 4 bases from V and 7 bases from J; junction bases left unmatched: 4. The CDR3 extends over 13 amino acids. CDR3 nucleotides: TGTGCCAGTAGTACCCTACAGGGGAACATTCAGTACTTC. This sequence encodes CASSTLQGNIQYF.

This clonotype was detected only a few times. The rearrangement links TRBV15 to TRBJ2-1; D is possibly TRBD1 or TRBD2 (5 bases each). The CDR3 totals 12 residues. CDR1 and CDR2 (germline): LNHNV, YYDKDF (reference sequence). Trimming removed 3 bases at V and 8 bases at J, with 8 bases between. The CDR3 loop reads CATSRGRDEQFF. CDR3 sequence (DNA): TGTGCCACCAGCAGGGGACGGGATGAGCAGTTCTTC.

This clonotype was detected only a few times. The chain combines TRBV24-1 with TRBJ2-2; TRBD2 might be the D (5 bases). V was pared by 0 bases and J by 5 bases, with 9 bases between. The germline V gene encodes CDR1 KGHDR and CDR2 SFDVKD. CDR3 length equals 15 residues. The CDR3 DNA sequence: TGTGCCACCAGTGATTTGGAGGGAAGTACCGGGGAGCTGTTTTTT. It yields the protein CATSDLEGSTGELFF.

This clonotype was detected only a few times. The genes are TRBV11-2 and TRBJ2-1; possible D gene TRBD2, 7 bases. CDR1 and CDR2 (germline): SGHAT, FQNNGV. CDR3 length equals 15 residues. Deletions cut 1 base from V and 2 bases from J, with 9 bases between. CDR3 residues: CASSLVRGPYNEQFF. Written as DNA, the CDR3 is TGTGCCAGCAGCTTAGTGCGGGGGCCCTACAATGAGCAGTTCTTC.

The chain combines TRBV7-8 with TRBJ1-1; TRBD1 matches 7 bases. Germline lookup yields CDR1 SGHVS and CDR2 FQNEAQ. The trim removed 5 bases at V and 0 bases at J, leaving 3 bases unmatched. The length of the CDR3 is 14 residues. This chain's CDR3 is CASSADRLNTEAFF. The CDR3 DNA is TGTGCCAGCAGCGCGGACAGGCTGAACACTGAAGCTTTCTTT.

This chain uses TRBV12-3 or TRBV12-4 with TRBJ2-7; the match to TRBD2 covers 11 bases. This CDR3 contains 15 residues. The V and J ends lost 3 bases and 4 bases, in that order; junction bases with no gene match: 5. The CDR3 sequence: CASSFTSGSIYEQYF. In nucleotides, the CDR3 is TGTGCCAGCAGTTTTACTAGCGGGAGTATATACGAGCAGTACTTC.

This clonotype was picked up a small number of times. The gene calls are TRBV2 and TRBJ1-2; 9 bases fit TRBD1. Unmatched junction bases numbered 8, after V lost 3 bases and J lost 0 bases. Germline CDR1 reads SNHLY; CDR2 reads FYNNEI. The CDR3 runs 17 residues. The CDR3, as DNA: TGTGCCAGCAGTGAGGTGGACAGGGGAAAGGCTAACTATGGCTACACCTTC. The encoded protein is CASSEVDRGKANYGYTF.

This clonotype was recorded a few times. The J gene is TRBJ1-2, the V gene TRBV3-1; D gene ambiguous. Germline V gives CDR1 LGHDT, CDR2 YNNKEL (reference sequence). With 1 base removed from V and 0 bases from J, the gap between germline ends came to 9 bases. The CDR3 runs 15 residues. CDR3 loop: CASSQGQPSNYGYTF. In nucleotides, the CDR3 is TGTGCCAGCAGCCAAGGGCAGCCTTCTAACTATGGCTACACCTTC. The whole variable domain, remainder taken from reference TRBV3-1 and TRBJ1-2, is DTAVSQTPKYLVTQMGNDKSIKCEQNLGHDTMYWYKQDSKKFLKIMFSYNNKELIINETVPNRFSPKSPDKAHLNLHINSLELGDSAVYFCASSQGQPSNYGYTFGSGTRLTVV.

V usage is TRBV18 and J usage is TRBJ2-1, with D tentatively TRBD2 (6 bases). CDR1 KGHSH and CDR2 LQKENI come from the germline V gene. V lost 3 bases to trimming and J lost 9 bases, with 21 bases between them. CDR3 length: 16 residues. The CDR3 DNA is TGTGCCAGCTCACCTTCGCGGGGTATGATTGGGAGTGAGCAGTTCTTC. Its protein product is CASSPSRGMIGSEQFF.